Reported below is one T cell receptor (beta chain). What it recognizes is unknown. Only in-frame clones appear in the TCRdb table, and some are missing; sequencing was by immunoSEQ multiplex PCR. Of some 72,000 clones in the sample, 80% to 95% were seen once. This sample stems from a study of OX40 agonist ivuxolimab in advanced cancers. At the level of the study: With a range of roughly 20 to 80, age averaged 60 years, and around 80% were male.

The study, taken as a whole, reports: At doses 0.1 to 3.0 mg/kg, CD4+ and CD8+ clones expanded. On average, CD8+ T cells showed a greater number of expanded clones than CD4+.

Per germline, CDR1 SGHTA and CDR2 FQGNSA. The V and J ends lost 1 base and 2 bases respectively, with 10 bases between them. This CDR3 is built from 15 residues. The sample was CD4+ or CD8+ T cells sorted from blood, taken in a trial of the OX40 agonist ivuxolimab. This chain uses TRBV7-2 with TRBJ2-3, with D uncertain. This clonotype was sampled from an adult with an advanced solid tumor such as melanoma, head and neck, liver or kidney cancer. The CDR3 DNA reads TGTGCCAGCAGCTTAGATAGACCATCCACAGATACGCAGTATTTT. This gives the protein CASSLDRPSTDTQYF.